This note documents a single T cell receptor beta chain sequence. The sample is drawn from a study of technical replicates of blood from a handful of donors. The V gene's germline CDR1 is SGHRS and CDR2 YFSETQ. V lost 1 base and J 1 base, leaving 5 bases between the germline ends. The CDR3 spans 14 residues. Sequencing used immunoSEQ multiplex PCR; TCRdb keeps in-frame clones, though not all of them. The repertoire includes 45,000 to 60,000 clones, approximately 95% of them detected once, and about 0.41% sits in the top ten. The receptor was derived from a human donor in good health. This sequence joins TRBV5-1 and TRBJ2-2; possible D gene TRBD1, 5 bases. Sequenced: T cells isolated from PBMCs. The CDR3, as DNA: TGCGCCAGCAGCTTGAGGGGGAACACCGGGGAGCTGTTTTTT. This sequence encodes CASSLRGNTGELFF. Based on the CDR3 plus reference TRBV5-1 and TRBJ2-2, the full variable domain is KAGVTQTPRYLIKTRGQQVTLSCSPISGHRSVSWYQQTPGQGLQFLFEYFSETQRNKGNFPGRFSGRQFSNSRSEMNVSTLELGDSALYLCASSLRGNTGELFFGEGSRLTVL.